What follows is one TCR beta chain and its context. Its matching antigen is unknown. The CDR3 sequence is 15 residues long. Trimming removed 5 bases from V and 4 bases from J; junction bases left unmatched: 5. Germline loops: CDR1 SQVTM, CDR2 ANQGSEA. TCRdb's table, derived via immunoSEQ multiplex PCR, lists solely in-frame clones and lacks some. The repertoire has some 97,000 clones, less than 95% of them found once; the top ten carry more than 0.25%. This sample was included in a study of OX40 agonist ivuxolimab in advanced cancers. Study results and limitations: There was clonal expansion of CD4+ and CD8+ blood T cells by week 6 at 0.1 to 3.0 mg/kg.

The receptor comes from an adult with an advanced solid tumor such as melanoma, head and neck, liver or kidney cancer. The V and J genes are TRBV29-1 and TRBJ2-1, with 13 bases lining up with TRBD2. The starting material was CD4+ or CD8+ T cells sorted from blood, obtained in a trial of the OX40 agonist ivuxolimab. CDR3 amino acids: CSVFPGLAGYNEQFF. CDR3 nucleotide sequence: TGCAGCGTTTTCCCGGGACTAGCGGGATACAATGAGCAGTTCTTC.